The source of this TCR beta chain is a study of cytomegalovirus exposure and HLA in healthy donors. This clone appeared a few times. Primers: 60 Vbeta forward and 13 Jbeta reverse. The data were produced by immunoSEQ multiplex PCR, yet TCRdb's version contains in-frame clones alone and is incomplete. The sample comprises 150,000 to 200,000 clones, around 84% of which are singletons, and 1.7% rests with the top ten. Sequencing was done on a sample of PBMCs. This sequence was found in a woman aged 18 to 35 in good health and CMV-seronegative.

CDR3 in DNA: TGTGCCTGGAGTGTCGGTAGCCGGTTGTTCTCACCCCTCCACTTT. This gives the protein CAWSVGSRLFSPLHF. This chain connects TRBV30 to TRBJ1-6; no firm D call. In germline, CDR1 is GTSNPN, CDR2 SVGIG (reference sequence). The ends were cut back, 0 bases at V and 10 bases at J, with 16 bases in the middle. The CDR3 sequence is 15 residues long.